Following are 22 T cell receptor beta chains from one sample sequenced in a study of CD8+CD57+ T cells in acquired aplastic anemia. TCR beta VDJ and CDR3 profiles were obtained from a genomic DNA template. Via MiXCR, TCRdb re-called the reads, giving one row per CDR3 protein. The profile shows a few hundred thousand distinct CDR3 sequences, around 60% of them singletons. The sample comprised sorted CD4+, CD8+, or CD8+CD57+ T cells (not recorded which) from PBMCs. These receptors were taken from a human donor with severe aplastic anemia or a healthy control (not recorded which).

This clonotype was counted ten times or more. The chain links TRBV19 to TRBJ1-2; 9 bases match TRBD1. The germline V gene has CDR1 LNHDA and CDR2 SQIVND (reference sequence). The V segment lost 5 bases and the J segment 2 bases; nucleotides outside the gene matches: 6. The CDR3 extends over 15 amino acids. Here the CDR3 DNA reads TGTGCCAGTAGTTTCCGGACAGGGGCAAACTATGGCTACACCTTC. It encodes CASSFRTGANYGYTF.

As to this clonotype: The conserved final phenylalanine or tryptophan is absent from the CDR3, which likely points to a read error. The V call is TRBV5-1, the J call TRBJ2-3; 10 bases are a match to TRBD2. The CDR3 sequence is 17 residues long. Germline loops: CDR1 SGHRS, CDR2 YFSETQ. Losses at the gene ends were 4 bases for V and 5 bases for J; bases not matched to a gene: 13. CDR3 amino acids: CASSTDPSGGIIDTQYL. The CDR3 DNA sequence: TGCGCCAGCAGCACGGACCCTAGCGGGGGAATCATAGATACGCAGTATCTT.

The chain joins TRBV5-6 to TRBJ2-7, with TRBD1 matching over 7 bases. Germline CDR1 and CDR2: SGHDT and YYEEEE. This CDR3 has 14 residues. The V and J ends lost 4 bases and 3 bases, in that order; junction bases with no gene match: 7. The CDR3, as DNA: TGTGCCAGCAGCCACCGGGACAGAGGCTACGAGCAGTACTTC. It yields the protein CASSHRDRGYEQYF.

This rearrangement joins TRBV5-1 to TRBJ1-2; tentatively, D is TRBD1 (5 bases). V shed 0 bases and J shed 4 bases, with 10 bases lying between them. This CDR3 has 14 residues. The germline CDR1 and CDR2 sequences are SGHRS and YFSETQ. CDR3 region: CASSLEGSSYGYTF. Here the CDR3 DNA reads TGCGCCAGCAGCTTGGAGGGGAGTAGCTATGGCTACACCTTC.

This clonotype showed up just once. The CDR3 sequence is CASSLRVGTAGTDTQYF. The DNA of the CDR3 is TGTGCCAGCAGCTTAAGAGTGGGCACGGCTGGCACAGATACGCAGTATTTT. V and J are TRBV7-2 and TRBJ2-3; no clear D gene. The CDR3 sequence is 17 residues long. V was shortened by 2 bases and J by 1 base, with 16 bases between the two germline ends. Per the germline V gene, CDR1 is SGHTA and CDR2 is FQGNSA.

The chain carries TRBV24-1 and TRBJ2-5, with 7 bases aligning to TRBD2. V dropped 4 bases and J dropped 3; count of bases not matched to a gene: 7. This CDR3 is built from 15 residues. The germline V gene has CDR1 KGHDR and CDR2 SFDVKD. The CDR3 here is CATSDLPGLKETQYF. The CDR3 region has the DNA TGTGCCACCAGTGACCTACCGGGACTAAAAGAGACCCAGTACTTC.

The chain recombines TRBV9 with TRBJ1-5; possible D gene TRBD1, 5 bases. In germline, CDR1 is SGDLS, CDR2 YYNGEE. This CDR3 spans 15 amino acids. The V and J ends lost 3 bases and 3 bases respectively, with 13 bases between them. CDR3: CASSAGGAVNQPQHF. CDR3 DNA sequence: TGTGCCAGCAGCGCGGGCGGGGCAGTCAATCAGCCCCAGCATTTT.

A note on this clonotype: Compared with germline, one end of the junction differs, possibly owing to a read error. This chain uses TRBV7-6 with TRBJ2-2; maybe TRBD2 (5 bases). CDR3 size: 14 residues. Germline lookup yields CDR1 SGHVS and CDR2 FNYEAQ. The CDR3 DNA reads TGTGCCAGCAGCCCGGGGATGAACACCGGCGAGCTGTTTTTT. It yields the protein CASSPGMNTGELFF.

This clonotype showed up many times. The gene calls are TRBV20-1 and TRBJ2-2; 7 bases align to TRBD1. This CDR3 is built from 13 residues. Germline V gene data show CDR1 as DFQATT and CDR2 as SNEGSKA (reference sequence). The V and J ends lost 5 bases and 4 bases, in that order; junction bases with no gene match: 4. In DNA form, the CDR3 reads TGCAGTGCTTACAGGGGCGTCACCGGGGAGCTGTTTTTT. This gives the protein CSAYRGVTGELFF.

This clonotype was counted ten times or more. The CDR3 nucleotides are TGTGCCAGTAGCAGAATCAGGGTCTTAGGAGATCAGCCCCAGCATTTT. Translating gives CASSRIRVLGDQPQHF. This chain joins TRBV19 and TRBJ1-5, with a weak D call TRBD1 (5 bases). V was trimmed by 6 bases and J by 5 bases, leaving 20 bases between them. CDR3 size: 16 residues. Germline V gene lookup returns CDR1 LNHDA and CDR2 SQIVND (reference sequence).

This clonotype was found a few times. Just one base apart from a much larger clone, this may be a read error. The chain combines TRBV12-5 with TRBJ2-1; TRBD2 aligns across 9 bases. Trimming cost V 5 bases and J 8 bases; bases outside gene matches: 13. Germline V gene data show CDR1 as LGHNT and CDR2 as FRNRAP. The CDR3 totals 16 residues. CDR3 DNA: TGTGCTAGTGGTCCCCGGACTAGCGCCCCAGGGGATGAGCAGTTCTTC. Residues: CASGPRTSAPGDEQFF.

There are many counts of this clonotype. The chain has TRBV6-5 and TRBJ1-6; 10 nucleotides line up with TRBD1. Germline values: CDR1 MNHEY, CDR2 SVGAGI. V shed 2 bases and J 10 bases; nucleotides not matched to a gene: 17. There are 19 residues in the CDR3. The CDR3 nucleotides are TGTGCCAGCAGTTACAGGTTTGACAGGGGGCGCGAGTTTGGGTCACCCCTCCACTTT. Amino acids: CASSYRFDRGREFGSPLHF.

This clonotype has at least ten counts. The gene calls are TRBV7-9 and TRBJ2-1; the match to TRBD2 covers 7 bases. The V gene end was trimmed by 7 bases and the J gene end by 2 bases; junction bases not matched to a gene: 5. Germline V gene sequence: CDR1 SEHNR, CDR2 FQNEAQ (reference sequence). This CDR3 spans 14 amino acids. The CDR3: CASIRDYTYNEQFF. As DNA, the CDR3 is TGTGCCAGCATCCGGGACTATACCTACAATGAGCAGTTCTTC. Using reference TRBV7-9 and TRBJ2-1 for the parts outside the CDR3, the full variable domain is DTGVSQNPRHKITKRGQNVTFRCDPISEHNRLYWYRQTLGQGPEFLTYFQNEAQLEKSRLLSDRFSAERPKGSFSTLEIQRTEQGDSAMYLCASIRDYTYNEQFFGPGTRLTVL.

This sequence joins TRBV7-2 and TRBJ2-7; D unresolved. The CDR3 extends over 14 amino acids. Germline V gene data show CDR1 as SGHTA and CDR2 as FQGNSA. Trimming took 1 base from V and 4 from J, leaving 11 bases between them. The CDR3 bases are TGTGCCAGCAGCTTAGACGAGCTGGGATACGAGCAGTACTTC. The encoded protein is CASSLDELGYEQYF.

The V call is TRBV5-1, the J call TRBJ2-5; D possibly corresponds to TRBD1 (8 bases). Germline loops: CDR1 SGHRS, CDR2 YFSETQ. The CDR3 runs 15 residues. The germline V and J ends were trimmed by 3 bases and 5 bases, with 17 bases remaining between them. CDR3 sequence reads: CASSSGQGGIETQYF. CDR3 coding DNA: TGCGCCAGCAGCTCCGGACAGGGAGGGATCGAGACCCAGTACTTC.

This clonotype was recorded many times. The genes are TRBV20-1 and TRBJ2-3, with D hard to call. V lost 5 bases and J 3 bases, leaving 15 bases between the germline ends. The germline V gene encodes CDR1 DFQATT and CDR2 SNEGSKA (reference sequence). The CDR3 is 14 residues long. CDR3 sequence (DNA): TGCAGTGCTCCCTCTTCCGGTTGGACAGATACGCAGTATTTT. Translated, it gives CSAPSSGWTDTQYF.

This clonotype appeared a single time. The V gene is TRBV10-2, the J gene TRBJ2-3, with 10 bases lining up with TRBD1. The CDR3 has 14 residues. CDR1 is WSHSY, CDR2 SAAADI, per germline. Trimming took 6 bases from V and 5 from J; bases not matched to a gene: 5. CDR3 nucleotides: TGCGCCAGCAGGCGGACAGGGGGTGTAGATACGCAGTATTTT. This sequence encodes CASRRTGGVDTQYF.

This clonotype was observed once. A much larger clone lies a single base off, so this may be a read error. V usage is TRBV3-1 and J usage is TRBJ1-1; 7 bases agree with TRBD1. The germline V gene has CDR1 LGHDT and CDR2 YNNKEL (reference sequence). The CDR3 loop spans 14 amino acids. DNA for the CDR3: TGTGCCAGCAGCCAGAGACAGGGTAACACTGGAGCTTTCTTT. Translated: CASSQRQGNTGAFF.

The chain combines TRBV10-3 with TRBJ1-1, with D perhaps matching TRBD1 (5 bases). The germline V gene has CDR1 ENHRY and CDR2 SYGVKD. The V end lost 6 bases, the J end lost 1 base, and 21 bases lay between the germline ends. There are 17 residues in the CDR3. CDR3 amino acids: CAISLGGGNLRNTEAFF. The CDR3 region has the DNA TGTGCCATCAGCCTGGGGGGTGGGAATCTTCGGAACACTGAAGCTTTCTTT.

J is TRBJ1-5 and V is TRBV20-1; TRBD1 aligns across 9 bases. V lost 0 bases and J lost 6; bases outside the gene matches: 6. Germline lookup yields CDR1 DFQATT and CDR2 SNEGSKA (reference sequence). The CDR3 totals 15 residues. DNA of the CDR3: TGCAGTGCTAGAGAACCCGGACAGGGGCGTCAGCCCCAGCATTTT. It codes for CSAREPGQGRQPQHF.

The chain employs TRBV19 and TRBJ1-2; D unclear. The ends were cut back, 2 bases at V and 4 bases at J, with 14 bases in the middle. This CDR3 comprises 15 residues. Germline lookup yields CDR1 LNHDA and CDR2 SQIVND (reference sequence). This CDR3 is CASSIRPAQSYGYTF. The CDR3, as DNA: TGTGCCAGTAGTATACGTCCAGCCCAGTCCTATGGCTACACCTTC. The full variable domain, completed using reference TRBV19 and TRBJ1-2, is DGGITQSPKYLFRKEGQNVTLSCEQNLNHDAMYWYRQDPGQGLRLIYYSQIVNDFQKGDIAEGYSVSREKKESFPLTVTSAQKNPTAFYLCASSIRPAQSYGYTFGSGTRLTVV.

The chain uses TRBV19 and TRBJ2-1; the match to TRBD2 covers 8 bases. This CDR3 spans 17 amino acids. Trimming removed 4 bases from V and 4 bases from J; junction bases left unmatched: 12. The V gene's germline CDR1 is LNHDA and CDR2 SQIVND (reference sequence). The CDR3 loop reads CASSNRIGRVEYNEQFF. For the CDR3, the DNA is TGTGCCAGTAGTAACCGGATCGGGAGGGTGGAATACAATGAGCAGTTCTTC.